The present T cell receptor beta chain was sequenced within a study of T-cell memory formation after mild COVID-19. After 5'RACE with constant-segment primers, TCR alpha and TCR beta cDNA libraries carrying sample barcodes and UMIs were obtained. TCRdb re-analysed the 5' RACE reads in MiXCR, keeping a single row per CDR3 protein. The table records just over 400,000 distinct CDR3 sequences, around 22% of them present only once. Germline-derived CDR1 and CDR2 are LNHDA and SQIVND (reference sequence). The CDR3 spans 14 residues. Trimming cost V 6 bases and J 4 bases; bases outside gene matches: 6. Input material: PBMCs or a T cell subset sorted from them (not recorded which). The TCR comes from an adult woman who had mild COVID-19 (a few samples of this study predate the infection). Cell type and time point are not known. The V gene is TRBV19, the J gene TRBJ2-7, with TRBD2 matching 10 bases. The chain's CDR3 is CASSRTSGPYEQYF. As DNA, the CDR3 is TGTGCCAGTAGCCGGACTAGCGGCCCATACGAGCAGTACTTC.